This passage covers 29 T cell receptor beta chains from one sample sequenced in a study of vaccination and CD4 T cells after COVID-19. These receptors have no known antigen. The treatment: roughly 11-day PBMC culture with coronavirus spike peptide pools or control peptides (ViraFEST assay). Researchers used the Oncomine TCR Beta short-read assay to sequence DNA from cultured CD4+ T cells. TCRdb analysed the PCR reads with MiXCR anew, one entry per CDR3 protein. The sample consists of under 25,000 distinct CDR3 sequences, around 50% of them appearing once. The sample was cultured CD4+ T cells from blood. These receptors all come from a human donor with COVID-19.

The gene calls are TRBV6-5 and TRBJ1-1, with TRBD1 matching 8 bases. V trimming: 4 bases; J trimming: 1 base; junction bases outside the gene matches: 2. The CDR3 sequence is 14 residues long. Germline CDR1 and CDR2: MNHEY and SVGAGI. The DNA of the CDR3 is TGTGCCAGCAGTTTCGGGACAGGGAACACTGAAGCTTTCTTT. Encoded protein: CASSFGTGNTEAFF.

A few counts support this clonotype. The gene calls are TRBV5-4 and TRBJ1-6; no reliable D call. The ends were cut back, 7 bases at V and 10 bases at J, with 15 bases in the middle. This CDR3 is built from 13 residues. CDR1 is SGHNT, CDR2 YYREEE, per germline (reference sequence). CDR3 nucleotides: TGTGCCAGCGGTACACCAACGCAATCACCCCTCCACTTT. Translation: CASGTPTQSPLHF.

CDR3 bases: TGTGCCAGCAGCTTGGTCGACAGAAATTCACCCCTCCACTTT. The encoded protein is CASSLVDRNSPLHF. The rearrangement joins TRBV7-9 to TRBJ1-6, with D possibly TRBD1 on 5 matching bases. V lost 3 bases and J 7 bases, leaving 10 bases between the germline ends. Germline CDR1 is SEHNR and CDR2 is FQNEAQ (reference sequence). This CDR3 has 14 residues.

The V and J genes are TRBV4-2 and TRBJ1-1; D call uncertain. The CDR3 loop spans 18 amino acids. Germline values: CDR1 LGHNA, CDR2 YNFKEQ. V shed 0 bases and J shed 0 bases, with 17 bases lying between them. CDR3 region: CASSQEISAGLLNTEAFF. DNA for the CDR3: TGTGCCAGCAGCCAAGAGATTTCCGCAGGTCTCTTGAACACTGAAGCTTTCTTT.

A word on this clonotype: Germline and junction disagree at one end, which may indicate a read error. The rearrangement joins TRBV6-2 or TRBV6-3 to TRBJ1-2, with 7 nucleotides matching TRBD1. Germline CDR1 is MNHEY and CDR2 is SVGEGT. The CDR3 runs 14 residues. The CDR3 nucleotides are TGTGCCGTTCGAGGGGACAGAGGACGCTATGGCAACACCTTC. It translates to CAVRGDRGRYGNTF.

This clonotype was seen a few times. The chain uses TRBV6-1 and TRBJ1-6; D is possibly TRBD1 (5 bases). CDR1 and CDR2 (germline): MNHNS, SASEGT. V was trimmed by 8 bases and J by 5 bases, leaving 13 bases between them. The CDR3 covers 14 residues. CDR3 DNA: TGTGCCAGCGGGGCCCCTCGGGATAATTCACCCCTCCACTTT. Translated: CASGAPRDNSPLHF.

The chain carries TRBV7-2 and TRBJ2-3; 9 bases match TRBD1. Germline V gene sequence: CDR1 SGHTA, CDR2 FQGNSA. The CDR3 extends over 14 amino acids. V was pared by 1 base and J by 4 bases, with 0 bases of the junction left unmatched. For the CDR3, the DNA is TGTGCCAGCAGCTTAGGACAGGGGGCAGATACGCAGTATTTT. It is translated as CASSLGQGADTQYF.

The sample holds one count of this clonotype. The chain uses TRBV5-1 and TRBJ1-1, with TRBD1 matching over 9 bases. V shed 4 bases, J shed 4 bases, and the junction held 17 bases outside the gene matches. Germline assignment: CDR1 SGHRS and CDR2 YFSETQ. This CDR3 has 18 residues. In DNA, the CDR3 is TGCGCCAGCAGCCTTACCGGGACAGGGTCATTCTTTACCACTGAAGCTTTCTTT. Translating it yields CASSLTGTGSFFTTEAFF.

This rearrangement joins TRBV24-1 to TRBJ2-3, with 7 bases lining up with TRBD1. Trimming at V came to 5 bases and at J to 11 bases, leaving 6 bases not matched to a gene. Germline V lookup: CDR1 KGHDR, CDR2 SFDVKD. This CDR3 is built from 12 residues. The CDR3 sequence is CATSAEGQRQYF. The DNA of the CDR3 is TGTGCCACCAGTGCCGAGGGACAGAGGCAGTATTTT.

This chain connects TRBV5-1 to TRBJ1-6, with D perhaps TRBD1 (5 bases). V lost 0 bases and J lost 9, with 19 bases in between. The CDR3 consists of 17 residues. Germline V gene lookup returns CDR1 SGHRS and CDR2 YFSETQ. The CDR3 nucleotides are TGCGCCAGCAGCTTGGCCGGGGCAGGGCGCGGGGGTTCACCCCTCCACTTT. Its translation is CASSLAGAGRGGSPLHF.

The chain joins TRBV6-1 to TRBJ1-6; TRBD1 matches at 9 bases. From germline, CDR1 is MNHNS and CDR2 SASEGT. The CDR3 has 15 residues. Germline trimming cut 6 bases from V and 4 bases from J; bases unmatched to any gene: 4. The CDR3 loop is CASRRQGDYNSPLHF. CDR3 coding DNA: TGTGCCAGCAGGCGACAGGGGGATTATAATTCACCCCTCCACTTT.

The CDR3 bases are TGCGCCAGCAGCTCTGGACAGGGAGGGGTATTGGCTGAAGCTTTCTTT. Its protein is CASSSGQGGVLAEAFF. The chain is built from TRBV5-1 and TRBJ1-1, with 8 bases matching TRBD1. The CDR3 covers 16 residues. V shed 3 bases, J shed 6 bases, and the junction held 13 bases outside the gene matches. The germline V gene has CDR1 SGHRS and CDR2 YFSETQ.

In its sample, this clonotype was seen once. The chain links TRBV10-3 to TRBJ1-2, with 11 positions matching TRBD1. Per the germline V gene, CDR1 is ENHRY and CDR2 is SYGVKD. The length of the CDR3 is 16 residues. With 2 bases clipped from V and 8 bases from J, the junction kept 10 bases outside the gene matches. Here the CDR3 DNA reads TGTGCCATCAGTGAGCGCGGACAGGGGGCTGTTGGCGGCTACACCTTC. Encoded protein: CAISERGQGAVGGYTF.

V and J are TRBV27 and TRBJ1-6; tentative D call: TRBD1 (6 bases). With 4 bases removed from V and 7 bases from J, the gap between germline ends came to 11 bases. CDR3 size: 14 residues. Germline V gene lookup returns CDR1 MNHEY and CDR2 SMNVEV (reference sequence). In DNA form, the CDR3 reads TGTGCCAGCAGTTGGCGGACAGAAAATTCACCCCTCCACTTT. Translating it yields CASSWRTENSPLHF.

CDR3 residues: CASSEQFYEQYF. CDR3 DNA sequence: TGTGCCAGCAGTGAACAATTCTACGAGCAGTACTTC. The V and J genes are TRBV2 and TRBJ2-7; no reliable D call. The CDR3 sequence is 12 residues long. The V gene lost 2 bases and the J gene lost 3 bases, with 5 bases spanning the gap. CDR1 is SNHLY and CDR2 is FYNNEI in the germline V gene.

The V and J genes are TRBV19 and TRBJ1-1; D uncertain. The length of the CDR3 is 13 residues. Germline CDR1 and CDR2: LNHDA and SQIVND (reference sequence). Trimming cost V 1 base and J 1 base, with 4 bases left between them. The CDR3 bases are TGTGCCAGTAGTATAGTTAGGAACACTGAAGCTTTCTTT. Translated, it gives CASSIVRNTEAFF.

The chain is built from TRBV5-1 and TRBJ1-2; weak D call: TRBD1 (5 bases). Germline CDR1 and CDR2: SGHRS and YFSETQ. This CDR3 comprises 13 residues. Trimming removed 6 bases at V and 8 bases at J, with 17 bases between. In DNA, the CDR3 is TGCGCCAGCACCAACCCCGGGGGGACCGGCTACACCTTC. It translates to CASTNPGGTGYTF.

This chain connects TRBV12-3 or TRBV12-4 to TRBJ2-5; D might be TRBD1 (6 bases). The CDR3 is 14 residues long. V was cut by 5 bases and J by 1 base, with 11 bases left in between. The CDR3: CASSRGQPQETQYF. The CDR3 nucleotides read TGTGCCAGCAGTCGTGGACAGCCCCAAGAGACCCAGTACTTC.

This chain joins TRBV6-1 and TRBJ1-3; D remains unclear. With 7 bases removed from V and 4 bases from J, the gap between germline ends came to 11 bases. The CDR3 totals 13 residues. Germline V lookup: CDR1 MNHNS, CDR2 SASEGT. The CDR3 coding sequence is TGTGCCAGCATGGTCCTTAGGGGAAACACCATATATTTT. It specifies CASMVLRGNTIYF.

The J gene is TRBJ2-3, the V gene TRBV19, with D possibly being TRBD1 (5 bases). Germline CDR1 LNHDA, CDR2 SQIVND (reference sequence). The CDR3 loop spans 13 amino acids. Trimming pared 6 bases from V and 3 bases from J, leaving 10 bases between. The CDR3 sequence: CASRGRETDTQYF. The CDR3 nucleotides read TGTGCCAGTAGAGGCAGGGAAACAGATACGCAGTATTTT. The full variable domain, completed using reference TRBV19 and TRBJ2-3, is DGGITQSPKYLFRKEGQNVTLSCEQNLNHDAMYWYRQDPGQGLRLIYYSQIVNDFQKGDIAEGYSVSREKKESFPLTVTSAQKNPTAFYLCASRGRETDTQYFGPGTRLTVL.

This clonotype was seen a single time. The chain carries TRBV5-4 and TRBJ2-5; 8 nucleotides line up with TRBD2. The V gene's germline CDR1 is SGHNT and CDR2 YYREEE (reference sequence). The J segment lost 5 bases and the V segment lost 0 bases, leaving 9 bases of the junction unmatched. This CDR3 spans 16 amino acids. CDR3 sequence reads: CASSLGRGGPQETQYF. The CDR3 bases are TGTGCCAGCAGCTTGGGACGGGGGGGCCCCCAGGAGACCCAGTACTTC.

Comment on this clonotype: The germline gene is not matched at one end of the junction; a read error may be the cause. The chain uses TRBV7-7 and TRBJ2-5; D remains ambiguous. The CDR3 loop spans 13 amino acids. Germline V gene data show CDR1 as SSHAT and CDR2 as FNYEAQ (reference sequence). CDR3 loop: CASSLVPRETQYF. The CDR3 bases are TGTGCTAGCAGCTTAGTACCGAGGGAGACCCAGTACTTC.

This clonotype was counted between two and nine times. The chain recombines TRBV20-1 with TRBJ1-6; D might be TRBD1 (5 bases). V was clipped by 3 bases and J by 7 bases, with 13 bases between them. This CDR3 has 14 residues. Per germline, CDR1 DFQATT and CDR2 SNEGSKA (reference sequence). Here the CDR3 reads CSARTREGNSPLHF. The CDR3 DNA is TGCAGTGCTAGGACCAGGGAGGGAAATTCACCCCTCCACTTT.

This clonotype ranks as medium-sized. This chain connects TRBV11-3 to TRBJ2-7; 11 positions agree with TRBD2. The J segment lost 4 bases and the V segment lost 3 bases, leaving 14 bases of the junction unmatched. This CDR3 is 18 amino acids long. Germline CDR1 and CDR2: SGHNT and YENEEA. The CDR3 coding sequence is TGTGCCAGCAGCTTCTCCAAAGGCCTAGCGGGGGGAGTATACGAGCAGTACTTC. As protein: CASSFSKGLAGGVYEQYF.

This clonotype was seen a few times. This chain uses TRBV19 with TRBJ1-5; 7 positions agree with TRBD1. V was clipped by 5 bases and J by 8 bases; unmatched bases: 9. Looked up from germline, CDR1 is LNHDA and CDR2 is SQIVND (reference sequence). The CDR3 is 14 residues long. The CDR3 loop reads CASSSAGTVEPQHF. The CDR3 coding sequence is TGTGCCAGTAGTTCGGCCGGGACAGTAGAGCCCCAGCATTTT.

The rearrangement joins TRBV7-9 to TRBJ2-5; no definite D call. Germline V gives CDR1 SEHNR, CDR2 FQNEAQ (reference sequence). V was shortened by 1 base and J by 4 bases, with 16 bases between the two germline ends. The CDR3 runs to 16 residues. The CDR3 nucleotides read TGTGCCAGCAGCTTAGGTCTCTTGGACCCCGGAGAGACCCAGTACTTC. Translation: CASSLGLLDPGETQYF.

This clonotype was counted a few times. This sequence joins TRBV4-1 and TRBJ1-2; TRBD1 might be the D (5 bases). Per germline, CDR1 MGHRA and CDR2 YSYEKL. The length of the CDR3 is 14 residues. Trimming pared 5 bases from V and 2 bases from J, leaving 12 bases between. CDR3 nucleotides: TGCGCCAGCAGCACAATGGGGCAAAACTATGGCTACACCTTC. This translates into CASSTMGQNYGYTF.

CDR3 DNA: TGCAGTGCCAAGCGCATCCCCGGGCAGTACTTC. It specifies CSAKRIPGQYF. The genes are TRBV20-1 and TRBJ2-7; D gene unclear. Looked up from germline, CDR1 is DFQATT and CDR2 is SNEGSKA (reference sequence). This CDR3 contains 11 residues. The V end was cut by 6 bases, the J end by 9 bases, with 15 bases between.

This chain joins TRBV12-5 and TRBJ2-5, with D unresolved. This CDR3 contains 12 residues. Looked up from germline, CDR1 is LGHNT and CDR2 is FRNRAP. Trimming cost V 6 bases and J 6 bases, with 11 bases left between them. DNA of the CDR3: TGTGCTAGTGGCCTAGTGGGAAAGACCCAGTACTTC. Encoded protein: CASGLVGKTQYF.